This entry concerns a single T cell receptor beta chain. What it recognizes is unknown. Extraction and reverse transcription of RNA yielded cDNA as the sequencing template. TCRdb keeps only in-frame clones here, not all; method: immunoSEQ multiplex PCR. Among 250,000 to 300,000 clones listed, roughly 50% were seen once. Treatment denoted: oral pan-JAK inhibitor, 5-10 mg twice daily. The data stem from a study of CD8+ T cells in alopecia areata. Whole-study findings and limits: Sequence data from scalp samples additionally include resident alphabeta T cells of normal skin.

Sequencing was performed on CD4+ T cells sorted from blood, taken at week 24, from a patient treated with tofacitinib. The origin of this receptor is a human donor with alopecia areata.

CDR3 sequence reads: CSVARLAGEETQYF. CDR3 nucleotides: TGCAGCGTGGCGAGACTAGCGGGGGAAGAGACCCAGTACTTC. V and J are TRBV29-1 and TRBJ2-5; 12 bases are a match to TRBD2. This CDR3 is 14 amino acids long. V trimming: 6 bases; J trimming: 3 bases; junction bases outside the gene matches: 5. CDR1 is SQVTM and CDR2 is ANQGSEA in the germline V gene.